This T cell receptor beta chain was documented in a study of shared clonotypes between healthy human individuals (dated by TCRdb to the early 2020s). About the investigation overall: A couple of women and a few men aged 18 to 49 years were included in the cohort. To estimate repertoire size and how much clonotypes are shared between individuals, the study performed deep sequencing of blood TCR repertoires from about 5 healthy adults. Different laboratories and diverse techniques were used to prepare libraries and sequence TCR repertoires, to increase sequencing depth and limit assay-specific biases. Leukapheresis yielded between about 0.9 and 8.9 billion PBMCs per donor. For each donor, three plates each were used for CD4 naive and CD4 memory, two plates were used for CD8 naive, and one plate was used for CD8 memory.

Using the deep immunoSEQ assay, TCR CDR3 regions were amplified from genomic DNA by multiplex PCR. Extracted genomic DNA from each cell subset was distributed evenly across all wells of several immunoSEQ 96-well plates, and each plate was treated as a replicate. For sorted subsets, each replicate PCR was loaded with approximately 190 ng genomic DNA, equivalent to 32,000 or so T cell genomes. The purified libraries were quantified using a Qubit 3.0 fluorometer, sized with a Bioanalyzer 2100, and then quantified again using the KAPA Library Quantification kit. Every immunoSEQ 96-well plate was sequenced on a dedicated single-read 150-cycle Illumina NextSeq 550 flow cell. Under the source paper's analysis protocol: Because only junctional sequences without quality scores were contained in the immunoSEQ output, filtering matching that applied to full-length reads could not be performed. To assign V/J genes and CDR3, sequences were annotated against IMGT germline references using PyIR, a Python wrapper for IgBLAST v1.9. Reads were removed for weak V/J assignments (E-value above 1e-6), missing CDR3, stop codons, out-of-frame junctions, or ambiguous translated residues. V3J clonotypes were defined as sequences sharing the same inferred V gene, J gene, and CDR3 amino acid sequence. To compute the percentage overlap between repertoires, the number of shared unique clonotypes was divided by the size of the smaller repertoire. Three approaches were used to assess repertoire richness: RTK rarefaction, the Chao1 estimator, and Recon v2.1 estimates of unobserved clonotypes. OLGA was used to compute generation probabilities for all TCRbeta clonotypes that the gDNA method yielded from a few donors. TCRdb's version of the immuneACCESS table is confined to in-frame rearrangements and falls short of the full clone set. An unresolved V gene accounts for under half of the shortfall where checked; the remainder is of unknown origin. V, J and clone size are those of that table, while D and trimming were read from the DNA. This sample has just over 2,000,000 clones in its table, and about 95% of those were observed once. The ten most abundant clones make up 1% to 1.3% of the sample.

For this clone: It has no known antigen specificity. Qualities for individual bases were not recorded, and no much larger clone is one base off. Other DNA sequences in the sample encode the same CDR3.

The research as a whole found: Naive subsets generally had larger estimated clonotype richness than memory subsets did. Across four donors, approximately 5% of naive CD4, roughly 3.5% of naive CD8, about 2.3% of memory CD4, and over 0.35% of memory CD8 clonotypes were shared. Higher generation probabilities were observed for clonotypes shared by all four sorted-subset donors than for non-shared clonotypes. Pairwise subsampling led to the expectation that sequencing depth would affect the degree of clonotype sharing among donors. Rarefaction of sorted-subset datasets indicated incomplete sequencing despite the large sequencing depth. Sampling was restricted to blood, and TCR repertoires in tissue are likely to differ from TCR repertoires in blood. The genetic and exposure-history diversity represented was limited by the small number of donors.

CD8 naive samples were CD45RO-negative cells positively selected for CCR7, giving a CD45RA+CCR7+ population that excluded TemRA cells. The donors were healthy, HIV-negative adults with no recently reported acute infections or vaccinations. Only Caucasian adults living in Nashville, Tennessee, USA were represented among the donors. Blood was obtained by leukapheresis, after which PBMCs were separated by Ficoll-Histopaque density gradient centrifugation and cryopreserved in liquid nitrogen vapor phase. Analytical flow cytometry was used to check the purity and quantity of every magnetically sorted T cell population. Genomic DNA was isolated from each sorted fraction and quantified by UV absorbance on a Nanodrop 2000c. The CDR3 goes from the cysteine to the phenylalanine over 13 residues. The entry retains the CDR3 DNA only, 39 bases that are in frame from base 1. V is shortened by 1 base, J by 4 bases, and the region joining them spans 8 bases. CDR1 MGHRA and CDR2 YSYEKL were looked up in the germline V gene.

This receptor was identified in a man between 18 and 29 years old in good health. In this chain, TRBV4-1 is recombined with TRBJ2-7, with TRBD2 tentatively as D gene (6 bases match). Sequencing input: naive CD8+ T cells sorted from blood. The cell subset or site label, as the study defines it: CD45RA+CCR7+. The nucleotide sequence is TGCGCCAGCAGCCAAGGGGAGGCTTACGAGCAGTACTTC. This is translated as CASSQGEAYEQYF.